This T cell receptor beta chain is from a study of T-cell reconstitution after alpha-beta-depleted transplantation in children. This clonotype came up many times. From germline, CDR1 is MGHDK and CDR2 SYGVNS. This CDR3 is 14 amino acids long. V lost 5 bases to trimming and J lost 3 bases, with 14 bases between them. Using unique molecular identifiers, the investigators prepared the TCRbeta library. MiXCR, run by TCRdb on the PCR reads, gives a single entry per CDR3 protein. The table records about 91,000 distinct CDR3 sequences, approximately 8.4% of them present only once. The TCR originated in a human donor who donated a stem cell graft to a child with congenital amegakaryocytic thrombocytopenia. This chain uses TRBV25-1 with TRBJ2-7; D not certain. This material consisted of PBMCs from the stem cell graft donor, taken from the stem cell graft. DNA for the CDR3: TGTGCCAGCAGTCCCCGAGGATCGGACTACGAGCAGTACTTC. This encodes CASSPRGSDYEQYF.